This record covers a single TCR beta chain. Antigen: not known. The data were obtained in a study of cytomegalovirus exposure and HLA in healthy donors. The PCR ran on 60 Vbeta and 13 Jbeta primers. Libraries were prepared by immunoSEQ multiplex PCR; TCRdb keeps only in-frame clonotypes and omits some of them. The sample lists 52,000 or so clones; approximately 80% were seen once. Overall study findings and caveats: Most TCR sequences were seen very rarely across donors, but some public TCRs occurred in many. Several of the most significant clusters were apparently associated with common viral pathogens in a later analysis.

Healthy bone marrow donors supplied every sample. Material for sequencing was PBMCs. This receptor was obtained from a female donor in good health and CMV-seronegative.

CDR3 region: CASTGTPNTGELFF. CDR3 DNA sequence: TGTGCCAGTACCGGGACACCGAACACCGGGGAGCTGTTTTTT. The rearrangement links TRBV19 to TRBJ2-2; perhaps TRBD1 as D (6 bases). Germline V CDR1 and CDR2: LNHDA, SQIVND (reference sequence). The V gene lost 7 bases and the J gene lost 0 bases, with 9 bases spanning the gap. The CDR3 is made up of 14 amino acids.